One and the same sample provided the 2 T cell receptor beta chains below, sequenced in a study of blood T cell repertoires in COVID-19. Repertoires were generated with immunoSEQ multiplex PCR, while TCRdb's copy carries only in-frame clones and drops some. The repertoire holds about 260,000 clones, with around 87% as singletons. Sequencing input: peripheral blood. These receptors all stem from a woman aged 40 to 50 who had recovered from COVID-19.

The rearrangement joins TRBV10-3 to TRBJ2-7; D remains unclear. This CDR3 has 14 amino acids. The germline gives CDR1 ENHRY, CDR2 SYGVKD. The V and J ends lost 3 bases and 0 bases respectively, with 9 bases between them. CDR3 protein: CAISDDFLSYEQYF. In nucleotides, the CDR3 is TGTGCCATCAGTGACGACTTCCTCTCCTACGAGCAGTACTTC.

This chain links TRBV29-1 with TRBJ1-4; 8 bases are shared with TRBD1. The germline V gene encodes CDR1 SQVTM and CDR2 ANQGSEA. This CDR3 region has 15 residues. V lost 6 bases to trimming and J lost 3 bases; unmatched junction nucleotides: 9. As DNA, the CDR3 is TGCAGCGTGCGGACAGGGCGGTCGGCTAATGAAAAACTGTTTTTT. Amino acid sequence: CSVRTGRSANEKLFF. The full variable domain, rest sourced from reference TRBV29-1 and TRBJ1-4, is SAVISQKPSRDICQRGTSLTIQCQVDSQVTMMFWYRQQPGQSLTLIATANQGSEATYESGFVIDKFPISRPNLTFSTLTVSNMSPEDSSIYLCSVRTGRSANEKLFFGSGTQLSVL.